Presented here are 9 T cell receptor beta chains from one specimen sequenced in a study of CD8+ T cells in alopecia areata. Treatment meaning: oral pan-JAK inhibitor, 5-10 mg twice daily. Extracted RNA was reverse transcribed, and the resulting cDNA served as sequencing template. Produced via immunoSEQ multiplex PCR; TCRdb's table is partial and in-frame only. The data contain about 190,000 clones, 50% to 60% of them singletons. Sequenced here: CD4+ T cells sorted from blood, sampled at week 4, from a patient treated with tofacitinib. The source of these receptors is a human donor with alopecia areata.

The V call is TRBV7-2, the J call TRBJ1-1; TRBD1 is a possible D gene (6 bases). CDR3 length equals 17 residues. V was trimmed by 1 base and J by 0 bases, leaving 15 bases between them. The V gene's germline CDR1 is SGHTA and CDR2 FQGNSA. CDR3 in DNA: TGTGCCAGCAGCTTAGTATCCAGGGGAGGGATGAACACTGAAGCTTTCTTT. Encoded protein: CASSLVSRGGMNTEAFF.

This chain links TRBV29-1 with TRBJ2-3; 8 nucleotides agree with TRBD1. The junction had 6 bases not matched to a gene; V was cut back by 6 bases and J by 1 base. CDR1 and CDR2 (germline): SQVTM, ANQGSEA. CDR3 length: 14 amino acids. The CDR3 DNA reads TGCAGCGTCCGACAGGGGTTGGGCACAGATACGCAGTATTTT. Translation: CSVRQGLGTDTQYF.

This clone came up a few times. CDR3 sequence reads: CASSLYPRTYNEQFF. The CDR3, as DNA: TGTGCCAGCAGCTTATATCCGAGGACCTACAATGAGCAGTTCTTC. The V and J genes are TRBV11-2 and TRBJ2-1; the D is unclear. CDR3 length: 15 amino acids. V was pared by 2 bases and J by 2 bases, with 10 bases between. Germline CDR1 is SGHAT and CDR2 is FQNNGV.

This chain links TRBV29-1 with TRBJ2-6; D remains unclear. This CDR3 has 13 residues. V lost 4 bases, J lost 1 base, and 5 bases lay in between. The germline gives CDR1 SQVTM, CDR2 ANQGSEA. The DNA for the CDR3 is TGCAGCGTTGCGTTATCTGGGGCCAACGTCCTGACTTTC. This codes for CSVALSGANVLTF.

The gene calls are TRBV5-1 and TRBJ1-1, with a weak D call TRBD1 (6 bases). V lost 3 bases and J 1 base, leaving 7 bases between the germline ends. Germline CDR1 is SGHRS and CDR2 is YFSETQ. The CDR3 covers 13 residues. CDR3 loop: CASSSGQNTEAFF. For the CDR3, the DNA is TGCGCCAGCAGCTCGGGACAGAACACTGAAGCTTTCTTT.

This clone was observed a handful of times. Other DNA sequences from this sample encode an identical CDR3 as well. V is TRBV30 and J is TRBJ1-2, with D uncertain. The CDR3 contains 14 residues. V dropped 0 bases and J dropped 3 bases, with 11 bases sitting between them. The germline CDR1 and CDR2 sequences are GTSNPN and SVGIG (reference sequence). DNA of the CDR3: TGTGCCTGGAGTGTAGGCGGTTCTCACTATGGCTACACCTTC. The encoded protein is CAWSVGGSHYGYTF.

The chain employs TRBV5-1 and TRBJ2-3; D gene unclear. Trimming left V 4 bases short and J 6 bases short, with 9 bases between. CDR1 and CDR2 from the germline V gene are SGHRS and YFSETQ. The CDR3 has 12 residues. CDR3 nucleotide sequence: TGCGCCAGCAGCAGAGGCCTTGATACGCAGTATTTT. Translated, it gives CASSRGLDTQYF.

The DNA of the CDR3 is TGTGCCAGTAGTATTGGACGGGCTAACTATGGCTACACCTTC. Protein: CASSIGRANYGYTF. The chain recombines TRBV19 with TRBJ1-2; no definite D call. The germline V gene encodes CDR1 LNHDA and CDR2 SQIVND (reference sequence). CDR3 length equals 14 residues. Trimming pared 3 bases from V and 0 bases from J, leaving 8 bases between.

This clone has only a few counts. The chain combines TRBV1 with TRBJ1-4; TRBD1, as called in the table, went unchecked against the DNA. TRBV1 is a pseudogene segment. The CDR3 is 14 residues long. CDR3 coding DNA: TGCACCAGCAGCCATCAGGGGCTTAATGAAAAACTGTTTTTT. It translates to CTSSHQGLNEKLFF.